A single count supports the clone carrying this TCR beta chain. Its target is unknown. The data originate from a study of shared clonotypes between healthy human individuals. Produced via immunoSEQ multiplex PCR; TCRdb's table is partial and in-frame only. The table lists 2 million to 3 million clones, 93% of them singletons. Study-level findings and limits: It was anticipated that sequencing depth would influence how many clonotypes donors shared.

This CDR3 contains 15 residues. V trimming: 7 bases; J trimming: 2 bases; junction bases outside the gene matches: 7. CDR1 is SNHLY and CDR2 is FYNNEI in the germline V gene. The chain uses TRBV2 and TRBJ2-7, with 11 bases identical to TRBD2. The sequencing input was naive CD4+ T cells from PBMCs. The subset is: CD45RA+ positively selected. The clonotype comes from a man in his late teens or twenties in good health. Some clones in this sample may be carry-over from other donors' samples. CDR3 in amino acids: CASIMGLAATYEQYF. The CDR3 DNA reads TGTGCCAGCATAATGGGACTAGCGGCAACCTACGAGCAGTACTTC.